The 27 T cell receptor beta chains listed next were all sequenced from one sample in a study of long-term antiretroviral therapy in people with HIV (dated by TCRdb to between 2020 and 2023). Sequencing of the TRB variable region was done with the immunoSEQ hsTCRB v3.0 assay at survey level resolution. As stored in TCRdb, this immuneACCESS dataset retains in-frame rearrangements with V and J assigned. A fraction of the clones does not appear; measured against another copy, unresolved V genes explain less than half of the discrepancy, and the remainder lacks a known reason. The sample profile shows tens of thousands of clones; about 96% of them were found once. Of the sample, around 3.2% is held by the ten largest clones. Here the sequenced sample was unsorted PBMCs, taken 6.9 years after starting antiretroviral therapy. The source is a man aged 30-40 years with HIV.

This chain uses TRBV9 with TRBJ1-3, with unresolved D. The CDR3 spans 13 residues. V lost 4 bases and J lost 4, with 9 bases in between. The germline V gene encodes CDR1 SGDLS and CDR2 YYNGEE. Here the CDR3 reads CASSPDQGNTIYF. CDR3 coding DNA: TGTGCCAGCAGCCCAGACCAGGGAAACACCATATATTTT.

The CDR3 loop is CASSELAGGSYEQYF. DNA of the CDR3: TGTGCCAGCAGTGAACTAGCGGGAGGTAGTTACGAGCAGTACTTC. This rearrangement joins TRBV2 to TRBJ2-7; 11 bases map to TRBD2. Trimming took 2 bases from V and 4 from J; bases not matched to a gene: 4. From germline, CDR1 is SNHLY and CDR2 FYNNEI. This CDR3 contains 15 residues. Supplemented by reference TRBV2 and TRBJ2-7, the full variable domain reads EPEVTQTPSHQVTQMGQEVILRCVPISNHLYFYWYRQILGQKVEFLVSFYNNEISEKSEIFDDQFSVERPDGSNFTLKIRSTKLEDSAMYFCASSELAGGSYEQYFGPGTRLTVT.

The chain employs TRBV19 and TRBJ1-1; tentatively, D is TRBD1 (5 bases). Trimming removed 9 bases from V and 5 bases from J, with 13 bases in between. The CDR3 has 12 amino acids. Germline-derived CDR1 and CDR2 are LNHDA and SQIVND (reference sequence). DNA of the CDR3: TGTGCCAGCGCTTCAAGGGGTACTGAAGCTTTCTTT. Translating gives CASASRGTEAFF.

The chain combines TRBV5-6 with TRBJ1-6, with 12 bases identical to TRBD1. This CDR3 is built from 16 residues. V was clipped by 2 bases and J by 9 bases; unmatched bases: 6. The germline V gene encodes CDR1 SGHDT and CDR2 YYEEEE. The DNA for the CDR3 is TGTGCCAGCAGCTTCGGGACAGGGGGCCGAGGTTCACCCCTCCACTTT. Protein product: CASSFGTGGRGSPLHF.

The rearrangement uses TRBV27 and TRBJ2-7; TRBD1 aligns across 9 bases. The germline V gene has CDR1 MNHEY and CDR2 SMNVEV (reference sequence). Trimming removed 4 bases from V and 8 bases from J; junction bases left unmatched: 12. The CDR3 runs to 15 residues. The CDR3 spells CASSYRWDRVRKQYF. CDR3 sequence (DNA): TGTGCCAGCAGTTACCGGTGGGACAGGGTTCGGAAGCAGTACTTC.

The chain uses TRBV2 and TRBJ1-5; D not resolved. The CDR3 is 13 amino acids. V lost 8 bases to trimming and J lost 3 bases, with 11 bases between them. Per germline, CDR1 SNHLY and CDR2 FYNNEI. The CDR3: CASEPFLNQPQHF. In DNA form, the CDR3 reads TGTGCCAGCGAACCCTTTCTCAATCAGCCCCAGCATTTT.

V and J are TRBV19 and TRBJ2-7, with D hard to call. Germline V gives CDR1 LNHDA, CDR2 SQIVND (reference sequence). The CDR3 totals 12 residues. The V and J ends lost 4 bases and 1 base respectively, with 5 bases between them. CDR3 DNA sequence: TGTGCCAGTAGTACGGGTTCCTACGAGCAGTACTTC. It encodes CASSTGSYEQYF.

J is TRBJ2-5 and V is TRBV18, with D tentatively TRBD2 (6 bases). CDR3 length equals 14 residues. Germline loops: CDR1 KGHSH, CDR2 LQKENI. Between the trimmed V and J ends, which lost 1 base and 2 bases, there was a span of 8 bases. The CDR3 DNA follows: TGTGCCAGCTCACCACTAGCGGAACAAGAGACCCAGTACTTC. Its protein is CASSPLAEQETQYF.

The DNA of the CDR3 is TGCAGCGTTGCTACAGCTCTCACCGGGGAGCTGTTTTTT. It is translated as CSVATALTGELFF. This chain links TRBV29-1 with TRBJ2-2; D unresolved. Per germline, CDR1 SQVTM and CDR2 ANQGSEA. The CDR3 is 13 amino acids. V was clipped by 4 bases and J by 4 bases, with 10 bases between them.

The CDR3 sequence: CASTHSRDTGELFF. In nucleotides, the CDR3 is TGTGCCAGCACCCACTCCAGGGACACCGGGGAGCTGTTTTTT. The rearrangement joins TRBV6-5 to TRBJ2-2, with a weak D call TRBD1 (5 bases). Germline values: CDR1 MNHEY, CDR2 SVGAGI. V gave up 7 bases and J gave up 3 bases, with 12 bases separating them. This CDR3 is built from 14 residues.

The chain recombines TRBV25-1 with TRBJ1-1, with unresolved D. V was pared by 3 bases and J by 9 bases, with 17 bases between. The germline gives CDR1 MGHDK, CDR2 SYGVNS. The CDR3 is made up of 14 amino acids. CDR3 coding DNA: TGTGCCAGCAGTGACCAACCTAGTGGGTCAAAAGCTTTCTTT. Residues: CASSDQPSGSKAFF.

J is TRBJ1-3 and V is TRBV4-1; no reliable D call. There are 16 residues in the CDR3. Trimming took off 0 bases at V and 6 bases at J, with 15 bases between the two ends. Germline V gives CDR1 MGHRA, CDR2 YSYEKL. This CDR3 is CASSQERGGNLNTIYF. The CDR3 DNA sequence: TGCGCCAGCAGCCAAGAGCGTGGAGGGAATTTAAACACCATATATTTT.

The V and J genes are TRBV7-9 and TRBJ1-1; D might be TRBD1 (6 bases). Trimming left V 5 bases short and J 8 bases short, with 9 bases between. In germline, CDR1 is SEHNR, CDR2 FQNEAQ (reference sequence). CDR3 length: 11 amino acids. Here the CDR3 reads CASSPGTEAFF. CDR3 nucleotide sequence: TGTGCCAGCAGCCCCGGGACAGAAGCTTTCTTT.

The rearrangement links TRBV15 to TRBJ1-5; D might be TRBD1 (6 bases). The CDR3 contains 19 residues. The germline V and J ends were trimmed by 0 bases and 0 bases, with 18 bases remaining between them. Germline V lookup: CDR1 LNHNV, CDR2 YYDKDF (reference sequence). The CDR3 sequence is CATSRDPIDWTASNQPQHF. CDR3 coding DNA: TGTGCCACCAGCAGAGACCCCATCGACTGGACAGCTAGCAATCAGCCCCAGCATTTT.

The rearrangement uses TRBV11-2 and TRBJ2-7; D possibly corresponds to TRBD1 (6 bases). CDR1 is SGHAT, CDR2 FQNNGV, per germline. Trimming shortened V by 0 bases and J by 2 bases, and 11 bases separated the two germline ends. The CDR3 length is 15 residues. The CDR3 reads CASSLEYRDPYEQYF. CDR3 DNA: TGTGCCAGCAGCTTAGAATACAGGGATCCCTACGAGCAGTACTTC.

The chain combines TRBV7-7 with TRBJ1-6, with D tentatively TRBD1 (5 bases). V gave up 11 bases and J gave up 4 bases, with 12 bases separating them. The CDR3 spans 13 residues. The germline V gene has CDR1 SSHAT and CDR2 FNYEAQ (reference sequence). The CDR3 nucleotides are TGTGCCCCGGTTGGGGGTTATAATTCACCCCTCCACTTT. Its protein product is CAPVGGYNSPLHF.

The chain is built from TRBV9 and TRBJ1-2; the match to TRBD1 covers 10 bases. Trimming cost V 3 bases and J 8 bases; bases outside gene matches: 16. The CDR3 sequence is 17 residues long. CDR1 and CDR2 from the germline V gene are SGDLS and YYNGEE. The CDR3 DNA reads as TGTGCCAGCAGCGAGCGGGGGACGGGACAGGGGACGTACGGCTACACCTTC. It encodes CASSERGTGQGTYGYTF.

The CDR3 DNA sequence: TGTGCCAGCAGCGAGGGGCGAAATACCGGGGAGCTGTTTTTT. Residues: CASSEGRNTGELFF. The chain is built from TRBV7-2 and TRBJ2-2; D is possibly TRBD1 or TRBD2 (5 bases each). V was trimmed by 5 bases and J by 5 bases, leaving 12 bases between them. The germline V gene has CDR1 SGHTA and CDR2 FQGNSA. This CDR3 spans 14 amino acids.

This clone was observed once. The gene calls are TRBV30 and TRBJ2-5; TRBD2 matches 8 bases. Germline CDR1 reads GTSNPN; CDR2 reads SVGIG (reference sequence). The ends lost 5 bases at V and 11 bases at J; junction bases unmatched: 22. CDR3 length: 16 amino acids. The CDR3 loop is CAWGATEAGGPLEQYF. The CDR3 DNA reads TGTGCCTGGGGAGCTACTGAGGCGGGAGGCCCCCTAGAGCAGTACTTC.

This chain uses TRBV9 with TRBJ2-7; D may be TRBD1 (6 bases). The CDR3 has 16 residues. The V end was cut by 4 bases, the J end by 1 base, with 18 bases between. Germline lookup yields CDR1 SGDLS and CDR2 YYNGEE. CDR3 sequence: CASSPEGQGTSYEQYF. CDR3 sequence (DNA): TGTGCCAGCAGCCCCGAAGGGCAGGGGACGTCCTACGAGCAGTACTTC. Using reference TRBV9 and TRBJ2-7 for the parts outside the CDR3, the full variable domain is DSGVTQTPKHLITATGQRVTLRCSPRSGDLSVYWYQQSLDQGLQFLIQYYNGEERAKGNILERFSAQQFPDLHSELNLSSLELGDSALYFCASSPEGQGTSYEQYFGPGTRLTVT.

The V call is TRBV7-2, the J call TRBJ2-3; no clear D. Looked up from germline, CDR1 is SGHTA and CDR2 is FQGNSA. With 0 bases removed from V and 6 bases from J, the gap between germline ends came to 4 bases. The CDR3 consists of 12 residues. CDR3 sequence: CASSLAADTQYF. Written as DNA, the CDR3 is TGTGCCAGCAGCTTAGCCGCTGATACGCAGTATTTT.

The V gene is TRBV7-9, the J gene TRBJ1-1; 7 nucleotides align to TRBD1. Per germline, CDR1 SEHNR and CDR2 FQNEAQ (reference sequence). V lost 4 bases and J lost 10; bases outside the gene matches: 9. This CDR3 contains 13 residues. The CDR3 is CASSYRDRGGAFF. In DNA form, the CDR3 reads TGTGCCAGCAGCTACCGGGACAGAGGGGGAGCTTTCTTT.

The rearrangement uses TRBV19 and TRBJ2-3, with TRBD2 matching over 8 bases. Per germline, CDR1 LNHDA and CDR2 SQIVND (reference sequence). The trim removed 3 bases at V and 2 bases at J, leaving 7 bases unmatched. CDR3 length: 16 amino acids. CDR3 sequence: CASSIPSGGATDTQYF. The DNA of the CDR3 is TGTGCCAGTAGTATCCCCAGCGGGGGAGCCACAGATACGCAGTATTTT.

The J gene is TRBJ1-5, the V gene TRBV7-8; D is unclear. The V end was cut by 5 bases, the J end by 4 bases, with 15 bases between. The CDR3 loop spans 15 amino acids. CDR1 is SGHVS and CDR2 is FQNEAQ in the germline V gene. DNA for the CDR3: TGTGCCAGCAGCCCCCGGCGATTGGATAATCAGCCCCAGCATTTT. It translates to CASSPRRLDNQPQHF.

The chain is built from TRBV5-6 and TRBJ2-1; the D call may be TRBD1 or TRBD2 (6 bases each). The CDR3 has 16 residues. V dropped 0 bases and J dropped 12 bases, with 22 bases sitting between them. Germline V gene sequence: CDR1 SGHDT, CDR2 YYEEEE. CDR3 amino acids: CASSLVQWGVGGGQFF. The CDR3 DNA reads TGTGCCAGCAGCTTGGTTCAATGGGGGGTAGGGGGTGGGCAGTTCTTC.

J is TRBJ2-5 and V is TRBV18; D is unclear. Germline lookup yields CDR1 KGHSH and CDR2 LQKENI. Trimming removed 5 bases from V and 2 bases from J, with 3 bases in between. The CDR3 runs to 11 residues. The CDR3, as DNA: TGTGCCAGCTCAGCACAAGAGACCCAGTACTTC. It encodes CASSAQETQYF. The entire variable domain, with the rest obtained from reference TRBV18 and TRBJ2-5, is as follows: NAGVMQNPRHLVRRRGQEARLRCSPMKGHSHVYWYRQLPEEGLKFMVYLQKENIIDESGMPKERFSAEFPKEGPSILRIQQVVRGDSAAYFCASSAQETQYFGPGTRLLVL.

This chain links TRBV11-1 with TRBJ2-7; D call uncertain. V shed 1 base and J shed 3 bases, with 7 bases lying between them. Germline lookup yields CDR1 SGHAT and CDR2 FQDESV (reference sequence). CDR3 size: 13 residues. CDR3 loop: CASSLGQHYEQYF. The CDR3 DNA sequence: TGTGCCAGCAGCTTAGGGCAGCACTACGAGCAGTACTTC.